Listed below are T cell receptor beta chains from one sample, sequenced in a study of PD-L1 blockade in urothelial cancer. Clones were sequenced by immunoSEQ multiplex PCR, and TCRdb holds only the in-frame ones, with some missing. The data contain 90,000 to 130,000 clones, 80% to 95% of them singletons. Sample: PBMCs, taken around atezolizumab (anti-PD-L1) treatment. Receptors were obtained from a man in his 60s with urothelial cancer. CDR3s include the opening cysteine and the closing phenylalanine or tryptophan. Size is omitted from some rows. Given values are once, few, many or a class for expanded clones.

clone_size,v_call,j_call,cdr3_aa
NA,TRBV12-2,TRBJ2-7,CASRLARDTEGYEQYF
few,TRBV10-1,TRBJ2-2,CASSDRNTGELFF
NA,TRBV7-9,TRBJ2-7,CASSWGQGAYEQYF
NA,TRBV1,TRBJ1-5,CTSSPSGRNQPQHF
NA,TRBV19,TRBJ1-1,CASSISGTGGTEAFF
NA,TRBV30,TRBJ1-2,CAWSDDRDYGYTF
NA,TRBV28,TRBJ1-1,CASSLRTVNTEAFF
NA,TRBV4-2,TRBJ2-3,CASSQTGEATDTQYF
NA,TRBV10-3,TRBJ1-1,CAISEPDISEAFF
NA,TRBV7-2,TRBJ2-6,CASSAGGSGANVLTF
NA,TRBV11-2,TRBJ2-5,CASSTSGTSQVTQYF
once,TRBV19,TRBJ1-1,CASSTRELNTEAFF
NA,TRBV10-3,TRBJ1-4,CAISDHPWGEGEKLFF
few,TRBV5-1,TRBJ1-6,CASSLDSSNSPLHF
NA,TRBV13,TRBJ2-7,CASSRLGLASYEQYF
NA,TRBV18,TRBJ1-2,CASSPLQGSVYGYTF
NA,TRBV4-2,TRBJ1-5,CASSQVGGGKPQHF
NA,TRBV7-2,TRBJ2-3,CASSLVSGGRGTDTQYF
NA,TRBV6-1,TRBJ2-5,CASSEFLAGGRETQYF
NA,TRBV5-1,TRBJ2-2,CASSLVSGNTGELFF
NA,TRBV15,TRBJ2-3,CATSSPRGTDTQYF
NA,TRBV5-4,TRBJ2-7,CASSLESGRTYEQYF
NA,TRBV28,TRBJ1-2,CASSPPDRGGHGYTF
NA,TRBV4-1,TRBJ2-7,CASSLEEGLKTYEQYF
once,TRBV7-7,TRBJ2-3,CASSLGGPPDTQYF
NA,TRBV5-6,TRBJ1-3,CASSSPSSGNTIYF
few,TRBV7-9,TRBJ2-4,CASGGAPSDRAGNIQYF
NA,TRBV6-1,TRBJ2-2,CASTGVNTGELFF
NA,TRBV5-4,TRBJ2-2,CASSPGTSENTGELFF
NA,TRBV11-3,TRBJ2-3,CASSLSPISGGLTDTQYF
NA,TRBV7-2,TRBJ2-5,CASSLSGGLGETQYF
NA,TRBV7-7,TRBJ2-5,CASGEGLQETQYF
NA,TRBV5-1,TRBJ2-3,CASSQDSSQDTQYF
NA,TRBV5-6,TRBJ2-7,CASSFNRGEQYF
NA,TRBV7-3,TRBJ2-1,CASSLSLDNEQFF
NA,TRBV7-3,TRBJ2-2,CASSLNFVRDTGELFF
NA,TRBV7-3,TRBJ2-2,CASSLTSGGGTGELFF
NA,TRBV4-3,TRBJ1-5,CASSQDYRTIDSLHQPQHF
NA,TRBV5-1,TRBJ2-5,CASSLHGQGQVTQYF
NA,TRBV4-3,TRBJ2-2,CASSQDFRRINTGELFF
NA,TRBV6-5,TRBJ2-2,CASRERNTGELFF
NA,TRBV27,TRBJ2-3,CASSSTHTQYF
few,TRBV7-8,TRBJ2-7,CASSFREGSHEQYF
NA,TRBV5-6,TRBJ2-2,CASSPNRNTGELFF
NA,TRBV15,TRBJ2-7,CATSRDPGGHYEQYF
NA,TRBV21-1,TRBJ1-2,CASSRPESGDIRYGYTF
NA,TRBV30,TRBJ2-7,CAWKSGGGQYF
NA,TRBV30,TRBJ2-3,CAWTPGRGADTQYF
NA,TRBV2,TRBJ1-6,CASRGLTGKDSPLHF
NA,TRBV4-3,TRBJ1-2,CASSRPGQNYGYTF
NA,TRBV14,TRBJ2-7,CASSQEPGAFSYEQYF